This T cell receptor (beta chain) was sequenced for a study of T-cell memory formation after mild COVID-19. Across the study: Among the donors, TCR clusters were largely specific to each donor.

In TCRdb, the 5' RACE reads were re-called with MiXCR into one record per CDR3 protein. The repertoire holds 40,000 to 60,000 distinct CDR3 sequences, with around a quarter as singletons. This CDR3 contains 15 residues. Trimming at V came to 4 bases and at J to 5 bases, leaving 11 bases not matched to a gene. The germline CDR1 and CDR2 sequences are MGHRA and YSYEKL. Sequenced sample: PBMCs or a T cell subset sorted from them (not recorded which). The origin of this receptor is a man aged 18 to 29 who had mild COVID-19 (a few samples of this study predate the infection). Cell type and time point are not known. J is TRBJ2-7 and V is TRBV4-1, with TRBD1 identical over 7 bases. The DNA of the CDR3 is TGCGCCAGCAGCCGATCGACAGGGATCTTACACGAGCAGTACTTC. Translated: CASSRSTGILHEQYF.